These T cell receptor beta chains were read from a single sample in a study of cytomegalovirus exposure and HLA in healthy donors. The protocol was immunoSEQ multiplex PCR, while the TCRdb copy is restricted to in-frame clones and leaves out a portion. The sample has over 150,000 clones, under 80% seen once. Sequenced input: PBMCs. The receptors stem from a man between 35 and 55 years old in good health and CMV-seronegative. The CDR3 runs from the conserved cysteine through the conserved F or W.

V	length	J	CDR3
TRBV6-1	14	TRBJ1-2	CASSHRGQGYGYTF
TRBV5-1	13	TRBJ2-7	CASSLRTTYEQYF
TRBV27	16	TRBJ2-1	CASSPRFSSSYNEQFF
TRBV2	15	TRBJ2-7	CASSPTGTGAYEQYF
TRBV6-1	16	TRBJ2-5	CASSEVAGRVQETQYF
TRBV11-1	13	TRBJ1-1	CASSFPGQTEAFF
TRBV19	14	TRBJ2-2	CASSTGTPAGELFF
TRBV11-2	17	TRBJ2-5	CASSPDGGSRYQETQYF
TRBV13	14	TRBJ1-2	CASSPDRVRYGYTF
TRBV4-2	16	TRBJ2-3	CASSDGLAGGTDTQYF
TRBV19	19	TRBJ2-2	CASSIDPLVGNNNTGELFF
TRBV7-8	14	TRBJ2-5	CASSFIELQETQYF
TRBV30	13	TRBJ2-2	CAWSVDRGKELFF
TRBV2	15	TRBJ2-3	CASSRGEQVTDTQYF
TRBV28	14	TRBJ1-4	CASSDQGYGEKLFF
TRBV9	15	TRBJ2-5	CASSLTSGVQETQYF
TRBV5-1	15	TRBJ2-7	CASSLVGGLGYEQYF
TRBV5-4	13	TRBJ2-5	CASSRDTQETQYF
TRBV7-9	16	TRBJ2-7	CASSIGLAGSSYEQYF
TRBV7-2	15	TRBJ1-5	CASSPKAGGYQPQHF
TRBV10-3	13	TRBJ2-7	CAISLSSGYEQYF
TRBV25-1	12	TRBJ1-2	CASSGQGYGYTF
TRBV7-2	16	TRBJ2-6	CASSFRQSKGANVLTF
TRBV5-3	14	TRBJ2-7	CARSLDRAIYEQYF
TRBV6-5	14	NA	CASYLRDREGEQYF
TRBV27	15	TRBJ2-3	CASGTSGGPGDTQYF
TRBV7-9	13	TRBJ2-5	CASSSTGKETQYF
TRBV7-2	16	TRBJ1-4	CASSLILGQVNEKLFF
TRBV6-1	11	TRBJ2-7	CASTNPYEQYF
TRBV6-5	14	TRBJ2-1	CASSHVFQGNEQFF
TRBV29-1	17	TRBJ2-1	CSVCYSGSTSSYNEQFF
TRBV12-5	14	TRBJ1-2	CASGPGTVLSGYTF
TRBV28	14	TRBJ2-3	CASNPGGLADTQYF
TRBV9	16	TRBJ1-2	CASNKHEGATNYGYTF
TRBV30	13	TRBJ1-3	CAWSTFSGNTIYF
TRBV4-3	16	TRBJ2-2	CASGWGQGGNTGELFF
TRBV12-5	13	TRBJ1-2	CASGSTGSGGYTF
TRBV7-3	15	TRBJ2-5	CASSSTGTGWETQYF
TRBV7-3	14	TRBJ2-7	CASSLGTGSYEQYF
TRBV19	14	TRBJ2-7	CASSVQSGAYEQYF
TRBV6-1	15	TRBJ2-7	CASSLTGDSTYEQYF
TRBV5-1	12	TRBJ1-1	CASSPTGTEAFF
TRBV5-1	13	TRBJ1-2	CASSPDSDYGYTF
TRBV30	12	TRBJ1-1	CAWSATGIEAFF